This T cell receptor (beta chain) was recovered during a study of CXCR3-negative and CXCR3-positive naive CD8 T cells. Turning to the study itself: The libraries yielded about 135 million TRB reads, about 1.5 +/- 0.3 million each.

Study-level results: Both naive subsets showed comparably high diversity, and memory CD8+ cells showed much lower diversity. Memory, not naive, CXCR3-negative and CXCR3-positive cells differed in TRBV-TRBJ usage. CXCR3-expressing naive cells carried TRB CDR3s more hydrophobic than those of CXCR3-negative naive cells.

The libraries of TRB cDNA were prepared using 5' RACE with UMI labels. After re-calling the 5' RACE reads, TCRdb lists one entry per CDR3 protein, DNA absent. In total, the table holds 100,000 to 150,000 distinct CDR3 sequences. Germline V lookup: CDR1 MDHEN, CDR2 SYDVKM. The CDR3 is 14 residues long. Concerning this clonotype itself: Its antigen is currently unknown.

This clonotype was obtained from a human donor in good health. Some clones in this sample may be carry-over from other donors' samples. The chain combines TRBV28 with TRBJ2-1. The sample consisted of naive CXCR3+ CD8+ T cells from blood. Subset here: CD45RO-CCR7+CD27+CD95- naive CD8+ T cells expressing CXCR3 (TNR3+). The CDR3 here is CASSLLPGYNEQFF.